This T cell receptor beta chain came from a study of beta chain features in type 1 diabetes. Study-level points and caveats: PCR might favor shorter templates, equally in patients and controls.

The whole isolated RNA underwent reverse transcription, so sequencing captured expressed TCRB transcripts. TCRdb keeps only in-frame clones here, not all; method: immunoSEQ multiplex PCR. The data show 400,000 to 600,000 clones, approximately 28% seen once. Trimming removed 7 bases from V and 0 bases from J, with 12 bases in between. This CDR3 spans 14 amino acids. Germline-derived CDR1 and CDR2 are LGHNT and FRNRAP. For this clone: What it binds is not known.

The specimen was naive CD4+ T cells from blood. This chain links TRBV12-5 with TRBJ1-1; D gene unclear. The TCR comes from a man between 18 and 29 years old in good health. The CDR3 is CASATDGVNTEAFF. DNA for the CDR3: TGTGCTAGTGCTACAGACGGGGTGAACACTGAAGCTTTCTTT.